This T cell receptor (beta chain) stems from a study of T cells in Graves' hyperthyroidism and ophthalmopathy. Whole-study results and caveats: Most thyroid clonotypes with frequency above 0.001 were detected in blood. Ophthalmopathy was predicted by the model a median of roughly 6.6 months ahead of onset.

Reasons for excluding patients were uncontrolled infection, other autoimmune disease, pregnancy or lactation. Clinical symptoms, serum thyroxine and TRAb, thyroid ultrasound and orbital computed tomography together formed the diagnostic basis. V lost 0 bases to trimming and J lost 0 bases, with 10 bases between them. The germline V gene has CDR1 SGHNT and CDR2 YYREEE (reference sequence). The CDR3 loop spans 15 amino acids. This clonotype showed up many times. Its cognate antigen is unknown. Amplified regions were TCR beta CDR3 sequences from RNA transcripts. With the HTBI primer set, the TCR CDR3 went through a first round of RT-PCR. TCRdb used MiXCR to reprocess the multiplex PCR reads, holding one entry per CDR3 protein. This sample yields 480,000 or so distinct CDR3 sequences, of which roughly 45% are seen a single time; about two fifths belongs to the top ten.

The sequencing sample was made of peripheral blood or thyroid tissue (not recorded which). The TCR sequence derives from an adult woman with Graves' disease, either hyperthyroidism or ophthalmopathy (not recorded which). V gene TRBV5-4 combines with J gene TRBJ2-7; a weak D match, TRBD2 (6 bases). The CDR3 loop is CASSLGSGSSYEQYF. In nucleotides, the CDR3 is TGTGCCAGCAGCTTGGGTAGCGGTTCCTCCTACGAGCAGTACTTC.